This T cell receptor (beta chain) is drawn from a study of blood T cell repertoires in COVID-19. Trimming removed 5 bases from V and 5 bases from J; junction bases left unmatched: 8. The CDR3 contains 14 residues. Germline values: CDR1 MNHEY, CDR2 SMNVEV (reference sequence). Here immunoSEQ multiplex PCR was the method, and the copy in TCRdb shows in-frame clones only, minus some. The sample has more than 300,000 clones; around 90% are singletons. The receptor's source is a woman under 40 who had recovered from COVID-19. The chain is built from TRBV27 and TRBJ2-5; 7 positions agree with TRBD1. Sample: PBMCs or T cells enriched from blood (not recorded which). The CDR3 coding sequence is TGTGCCAGCAGTAGCACGGGACAGAAGGAGACCCAGTACTTC. Residues: CASSSTGQKETQYF.